A selection of T cell receptor beta chains follows, all from one sample in a study of PD-1 blockade in mismatch repair-deficient tumors. Sequencing used immunoSEQ multiplex PCR; TCRdb keeps in-frame clones, though not all of them. The table includes some 100,000 clones, 82% detected once. The sample was peripheral blood, taken around 8 months after starting pembrolizumab. These receptors were obtained from an adult with mismatch repair-deficient cancer. Each CDR3 is given with its conserved first and last residue. The D gene is left open where the match is weak. Only part of the rows carry a size: once, few, many, or a class if the clone is expanded.

size	V	J	D	DNA	CDR3
once	TRBV10-2	TRBJ1-5	-	TGCGCCACTAAGGAGGGGTTTGAGGATCAGCCCCAGCATTTT	CATKEGFEDQPQHF
-	TRBV4-1	TRBJ1-2	-	TGCGCCAGCAGCCAATCGGGCCCCCTGGGCTACACCTTC	CASSQSGPLGYTF
-	TRBV15	TRBJ1-2	TRBD1	TGTGCCACCAGCAGGACAGGGTACGGCTACACCTTC	CATSRTGYGYTF
-	TRBV9	TRBJ2-2	-	TGTGCCAGCAGCGTAGCTTGGGCCACCGGGGAGCTGTTTTTT	CASSVAWATGELFF
-	TRBV7-9	TRBJ2-2	TRBD2	TGTGCCAGCAGCTTAACCCCGGGACTAGCCTATCACACCGGGGAGCTGTTTTTT	CASSLTPGLAYHTGELFF
-	TRBV5-5	TRBJ2-7	-	TGTGCCAGCAGCTTGGATGGAGGGGGCTATGAGCAGTACTTC	CASSLDGGGYEQYF
once	TRBV6-6	TRBJ1-5	TRBD1	TGTGCCAGCAGCCCCTCACCGAGGGGGCACCAGCCCCAGCATTTT	CASSPSPRGHQPQHF
-	TRBV7-2	TRBJ2-5	TRBD2	TGTGCCAGCAGCTTAGTAGCGGGAGAGGCTTGGGAGACCCAGTACTTC	CASSLVAGEAWETQYF
-	TRBV7-3	TRBJ2-1	-	TGTGCCAGCAGCGGCGGGACCTTCAATGAGCAGTTCTTC	CASSGGTFNEQFF
-	TRBV19	TRBJ2-3	-	TGTGCCAGTAGTATGAGGACAGTGCAACAGTATTTT	CASSMRTVQQYF
-	TRBV29-1	TRBJ2-6	TRBD1	TGCAGCGTTGGACAGGGAAGTGGGGCCAACGTCCTGACTTTC	CSVGQGSGANVLTF
-	TRBV6-1	TRBJ2-7	-	TGTGCCAGCAGTGAAACCGGGGGCCGCTCCTACGAGCAGTACTTC	CASSETGGRSYEQYF
-	TRBV4-1	TRBJ2-7	TRBD2	TGCGCCAGCAGCCAAGATCAGGGCGGGACTAGCTCCTACGAGCAGTACTTC	CASSQDQGGTSSYEQYF
few	TRBV5-6	TRBJ2-1	TRBD2	TGTGCCAGCAGCTTGGCCTTGGGGACTAGCGGGAGGTTCGGCAATGAGCAGTTCTTC	CASSLALGTSGRFGNEQFF
-	TRBV29-1	TRBJ2-1	-	TGCAGCGTTGATGCCTACAATGAGCAGTTCTTC	CSVDAYNEQFF
-	TRBV2	TRBJ1-1	TRBD1	TGTGCCAGCAGACTCACAACAGGGGCAAACACTGAAGCTTTCTTT	CASRLTTGANTEAFF
-	TRBV29-1	TRBJ2-1	-	TGCAGCGTTCCGTTAACAGCCCCAGGGAGCCCCGATCGATACAATGAGCAGTTCTTC	CSVPLTAPGSPDRYNEQFF
-	TRBV6-5	TRBJ1-1	-	TGTGCCAGCAGTTACTCGGGATCCAACACTGAAGCTTTCTTT	CASSYSGSNTEAFF
-	TRBV27	TRBJ2-7	-	TGTGCCAGCAGTCCTGAGAACTCCTACGAGCAGTACTTC	CASSPENSYEQYF
-	TRBV5-1	TRBJ2-7	TRBD2	TGCGCCAGCAGCTTGGGACTAGCCGCGATGCTAGAGCAGTACTTC	CASSLGLAAMLEQYF
-	TRBV6-5	TRBJ1-1	-	TGTGCCAGCAATAGGGGTCCGAACACTGAAGCTTTCTTT	CASNRGPNTEAFF